A single sample is the source of the 27 T cell receptor beta chains below, sequenced in a study of shared clonotypes between healthy human individuals. Clones were sequenced by immunoSEQ multiplex PCR, and TCRdb holds only the in-frame ones, with some missing. The sample yields some 2.4 million clones, over 85% seen once. The sequencing input was naive CD4+ T cells from PBMCs. This sample's subset: CD45RA+ positively selected. The receptors were gathered from a man aged 18 to 30 in good health. Some clones in this sample may be carry-over from other donors' samples.

As for this clone: This sample also contains other DNA sequences that code for the same CDR3. V is TRBV28 and J is TRBJ1-1; D not certain. Germline-derived CDR1 and CDR2 are MDHEN and SYDVKM. Deletions cut 6 bases from V and 3 bases from J, with 11 bases between. This CDR3 region has 13 residues. The CDR3 is CASSLDAYTEAFF. The CDR3 DNA sequence: TGTGCCAGCAGCTTGGACGCCTACACTGAAGCTTTCTTT.

This chain joins TRBV4-2 and TRBJ2-3, with 13 bases fitting TRBD2. This CDR3 has 17 residues. Germline loops: CDR1 LGHNA, CDR2 YNFKEQ. V trimming: 4 bases; J trimming: 0 bases; junction bases outside the gene matches: 4. The CDR3 is CASSRGTSGDSTDTQYF. The CDR3 region has the DNA TGTGCCAGCAGCCGGGGGACTAGCGGGGATAGCACAGATACGCAGTATTTT.

V usage is TRBV5-1 and J usage is TRBJ2-3; perhaps TRBD1 as D (6 bases). Germline values: CDR1 SGHRS, CDR2 YFSETQ. CDR3 size: 16 residues. V was clipped by 0 bases and J by 4 bases, with 15 bases between them. The CDR3 nucleotides are TGCGCCAGCAGCTTGGCCCTCGGGGCAGGGGCAGATACGCAGTATTTT. It yields the protein CASSLALGAGADTQYF.

The chain uses TRBV27 and TRBJ2-5, with D maybe TRBD2 (6 bases). TRBJ2-7 explains the end of the DNA better; the J call may be wrong. The CDR3 is 14 residues long. Germline lookup yields CDR1 MNHEY and CDR2 SMNVEV (reference sequence). For the CDR3, the DNA is TGTGCCAGCAGTTTATCGCTGGGAGGCTACGAGCAGTACTTC. Residues: CASSLSLGGYEQYF.

The V gene is TRBV7-2, the J gene TRBJ2-7; unclear D gene. The CDR3 has 14 amino acids. Germline V lookup: CDR1 SGHTA, CDR2 FQGNSA. The V and J ends lost 1 base and 2 bases respectively, with 9 bases between them. CDR3 in amino acids: CASSLGLRAYEQYF. The DNA of the CDR3 is TGTGCCAGCAGCTTAGGACTTAGGGCCTACGAGCAGTACTTC.

The rearrangement uses TRBV19 and TRBJ1-5, with D possibly TRBD1 on 5 matching bases. Per germline, CDR1 LNHDA and CDR2 SQIVND (reference sequence). CDR3 length equals 14 residues. V lost 2 bases to trimming and J lost 7 bases, with 12 bases between them. The CDR3 DNA reads as TGTGCCAGTAGTATAACCTCGACAGTCCAGCCCCAGCATTTT. It codes for CASSITSTVQPQHF.

This rearrangement joins TRBV4-2 to TRBJ2-7; 12 positions match TRBD2. CDR3 size: 17 residues. The ends lost 2 bases at V and 4 bases at J; junction bases unmatched: 9. Germline CDR1 reads LGHNA; CDR2 reads YNFKEQ. The CDR3 coding sequence is TGTGCCAGCAGCCAATTAGGACTAGCGGGAACTTTTTACGAGCAGTACTTC. This gives the protein CASSQLGLAGTFYEQYF.

This clone was seen just once. The chain employs TRBV6-1 and TRBJ1-5, with D tentatively TRBD1 (5 bases). CDR3 size: 15 residues. The germline V gene encodes CDR1 MNHNS and CDR2 SASEGT. V was cut by 5 bases and J by 0 bases, with 11 bases left in between. CDR3 protein: CASSLQGYSNQPQHF. In DNA form, the CDR3 reads TGTGCCAGCAGTCTTCAGGGTTATAGCAATCAGCCCCAGCATTTT.

This clone was seen once. The chain combines TRBV7-2 with TRBJ2-7; TRBD2 is a possible D gene (5 bases). Germline lookup yields CDR1 SGHTA and CDR2 FQGNSA. This CDR3 is built from 13 residues. Trimming removed 5 bases at V and 2 bases at J, with 10 bases between. The CDR3 loop is CASSHRGPYEQYF. CDR3 in DNA: TGTGCCAGCAGCCACCGGGGTCCCTACGAGCAGTACTTC. Supplemented by reference TRBV7-2 and TRBJ2-7, the full variable domain reads GAGVSQSPSNKVTEKGKDVELRCDPISGHTALYWYRQSLGQGLEFLIYFQGNSAPDKSGLPSDRFSAERTGGSVSTLTIQRTQQEDSAVYLCASSHRGPYEQYFGPGTRLTVT.

The rearrangement joins TRBV30 to TRBJ2-1, with 13 bases that match TRBD2. Germline loops: CDR1 GTSNPN, CDR2 SVGIG (reference sequence). The CDR3 is 16 amino acids. The J segment lost 10 bases and the V segment lost 2 bases, leaving 11 bases of the junction unmatched. The CDR3 bases are TGTGCCTGGAGTTCTACTAGCGGGAGGGCCAGAGACGAGCAGTTCTTC. Translation gives CAWSSTSGRARDEQFF.

V usage is TRBV15 and J usage is TRBJ1-1, with a possible D match to TRBD1 (5 bases). The length of the CDR3 is 13 residues. CDR1 LNHNV and CDR2 YYDKDF come from the germline V gene (reference sequence). Trimming shortened V by 11 bases and J by 1 base, and 14 bases separated the two germline ends. CDR3 nucleotides: TGTGCCGCCCGGTTCAGGGAGAACACTGAAGCTTTCTTT. It translates to CAARFRENTEAFF.

V gene TRBV27 combines with J gene TRBJ2-3; D is ambiguous. Germline V gene sequence: CDR1 MNHEY, CDR2 SMNVEV (reference sequence). The CDR3 is 15 residues long. With 3 bases removed from V and 1 base from J, the gap between germline ends came to 11 bases. The CDR3 loop reads CASSFLGGGTDTQYF. CDR3 nucleotides: TGTGCCAGCAGTTTCTTAGGTGGGGGCACAGATACGCAGTATTTT.

V is TRBV21-1 and J is TRBJ1-1. TRBV21-1 is recorded as a pseudogene. There are 16 residues in the CDR3. CDR3 sequence (DNA): TGTGCCAGCAGCAGTGGTAGGGGAGATTCGTTCACTGAAGCTTTCTTT. This encodes CASSSGRGDSFTEAFF.

The CDR3 bases are TGCGCCAGCAGCTTGGAAGATATGGTGGTTGAGCAGTTCTTC. Encoded protein: CASSLEDMVVEQFF. This chain joins TRBV5-1 and TRBJ2-1, with no clear D. V lost 0 bases and J lost 9, with 13 bases in between. Germline V gene sequence: CDR1 SGHRS, CDR2 YFSETQ. There are 14 residues in the CDR3.

The genes are TRBV6-1 and TRBJ2-5, with TRBD2 matching over 10 bases. CDR3 length: 14 residues. The V gene's germline CDR1 is MNHNS and CDR2 SASEGT. J lost 9 bases, V lost 8 bases, and 12 bases had no gene match. In nucleotides, the CDR3 is TGTGCCAGCGGGGTCTCTACTAGCGGGATATCCCAGTACTTC. This sequence encodes CASGVSTSGISQYF.

The chain is built from TRBV7-3 and TRBJ2-5; no clear D gene. Germline loops: CDR1 SGHTA, CDR2 FQGTGA. The CDR3 contains 15 residues. The germline V and J ends were trimmed by 5 bases and 1 base, with 14 bases remaining between them. CDR3 coding DNA: TGTGCCAGCAGCCCCTCGGGCACTCCCCAAGAGACCCAGTACTTC. As protein: CASSPSGTPQETQYF.

The chain joins TRBV2 to TRBJ2-7, with D perhaps matching TRBD1 (6 bases). Germline loops: CDR1 SNHLY, CDR2 FYNNEI. The V end was cut by 1 base, the J end by 7 bases, with 14 bases between. The CDR3 totals 14 residues. This chain's CDR3 is CASSEERVGQEQYF. CDR3 in DNA: TGTGCCAGCAGTGAAGAAAGGGTGGGACAAGAGCAGTACTTC.

The chain combines TRBV5-1 with TRBJ2-7; 10 bases align to TRBD1. V gave up 1 base and J gave up 11 bases; unmatched junction bases: 6. CDR3 length: 13 amino acids. Germline assignment: CDR1 SGHRS and CDR2 YFSETQ. The CDR3 DNA reads as TGCGCCAGCAGCTTGTGGGACAGGGGAATCGAGTACTTC. It encodes CASSLWDRGIEYF.

In DNA, the CDR3 is TGTGCCAGTCAGACAGGGGGCGAGACTGAAGCTTTCTTT. This translates into CASQTGGETEAFF. This chain connects TRBV28 to TRBJ1-1, with 10 bases matching TRBD1. The V segment lost 9 bases and the J segment 5 bases; nucleotides outside the gene matches: 6. There are 13 residues in the CDR3. The germline V gene encodes CDR1 MDHEN and CDR2 SYDVKM.

CDR3 amino acids: CASSLWSSGRAGTYNEQFF. CDR3 coding DNA: TGTGCCAGCAGCTTATGGTCTAGCGGGAGGGCCGGGACCTACAATGAGCAGTTCTTC. The rearrangement joins TRBV11-1 to TRBJ2-1, with 12 bases matching TRBD2. This CDR3 region has 19 residues. The J segment lost 2 bases and the V segment lost 2 bases, leaving 10 bases of the junction unmatched. The germline V gene encodes CDR1 SGHAT and CDR2 FQDESV (reference sequence).

The chain uses TRBV7-9 and TRBJ2-6; TRBD2 is a possible D gene (6 bases). Germline loops: CDR1 SEHNR, CDR2 FQNEAQ (reference sequence). The CDR3 extends over 17 amino acids. With 4 bases removed from V and 2 bases from J, the gap between germline ends came to 15 bases. The CDR3 DNA sequence: TGTGCCAGCAGCTCCCACCTGGGGGGTGCTGGGGCCAACGTCCTGACTTTC. It codes for CASSSHLGGAGANVLTF.

This clone has just one count. J is TRBJ1-2 and V is TRBV2; no clear D gene. CDR1 is SNHLY and CDR2 is FYNNEI in the germline V gene. CDR3 length: 13 amino acids. V was clipped by 8 bases and J by 5 bases, with 15 bases between them. The CDR3 bases are TGTGCCAGCCGCGGGTCAGGCGGGTATGGCTACACCTTC. Its translation: CASRGSGGYGYTF.

The J gene is TRBJ1-1, the V gene TRBV6-5; possible D gene TRBD1, 5 bases. The V end was cut by 8 bases, the J end by 4 bases, with 20 bases between. This CDR3 has 15 amino acids. Germline CDR1 and CDR2: MNHEY and SVGAGI. As DNA, the CDR3 is TGTGCCAGCTCAGATTCGACAGTGAGGGGCACTGAAGCTTTCTTT. The encoded protein is CASSDSTVRGTEAFF.

This clone appeared once. The rearrangement joins TRBV6-5 to TRBJ2-5; TRBD2 aligns across 8 bases. Trimming removed 6 bases from V and 5 bases from J; junction bases left unmatched: 5. The CDR3 covers 13 residues. Germline V gene sequence: CDR1 MNHEY, CDR2 SVGAGI. CDR3 nucleotides: TGTGCCAGCAGGAATAGCGGGATGGAGACCCAGTACTTC. This codes for CASRNSGMETQYF.

In this sample, this clone turned up once. CDR3 nucleotides: TGTGCCAGCATCAAGCAGGGGGAACCTAATGAAAAACTGTTTTTT. Translation: CASIKQGEPNEKLFF. The chain is built from TRBV28 and TRBJ1-4, with 7 bases that match TRBD1. CDR1 and CDR2 (germline): MDHEN, SYDVKM. Losses at the gene ends were 7 bases for V and 3 bases for J; bases not matched to a gene: 8. The CDR3 has 15 amino acids.

The chain joins TRBV18 to TRBJ2-3; 13 nucleotides agree with TRBD2. The CDR3 covers 17 residues. V dropped 3 bases and J dropped 2; count of bases not matched to a gene: 5. In germline, CDR1 is KGHSH, CDR2 LQKENI. This chain's CDR3 is CASSPRTSGRFTDTQYF. The CDR3 nucleotides read TGTGCCAGCTCACCGCGGACTAGCGGGAGATTCACAGATACGCAGTATTTT.

This chain joins TRBV1 and TRBJ2-7. TRBV1 is labeled a pseudogene. The CDR3 loop spans 15 amino acids. CDR3 bases: TGCACCAGCAGCGGGACCTTATACGGGGACTACGAGCAGTACTTC. It encodes CTSSGTLYGDYEQYF.